This T cell receptor beta chain was sequenced for a study of blood T cells in healthy people across ages. This clonotype appeared a few times. This CDR3 comprises 13 residues. V gave up 8 bases and J gave up 5 bases; unmatched junction bases: 7. Germline loops: CDR1 SNHLY, CDR2 FYNNEI. The use of a sample-barcoded 5' primer and a J-beta primer mix characterized a second PCR of 7 to 11 cycles. TCRdb called the 5' RACE reads again in MiXCR, with one record for every CDR3 protein. Here the sample spans roughly 1.6 million distinct CDR3 sequences, about 31% being singletons. Sequencing was carried out using blood. The receptor's source is a woman aged 25 to 39 in good health. The chain recombines TRBV2 with TRBJ2-5; 8 bases are shared with TRBD2. The CDR3 region has the DNA TGTGCCAGCCCCGGGACTAGAACTGAGACCCAGTACTTC. As protein: CASPGTRTETQYF.